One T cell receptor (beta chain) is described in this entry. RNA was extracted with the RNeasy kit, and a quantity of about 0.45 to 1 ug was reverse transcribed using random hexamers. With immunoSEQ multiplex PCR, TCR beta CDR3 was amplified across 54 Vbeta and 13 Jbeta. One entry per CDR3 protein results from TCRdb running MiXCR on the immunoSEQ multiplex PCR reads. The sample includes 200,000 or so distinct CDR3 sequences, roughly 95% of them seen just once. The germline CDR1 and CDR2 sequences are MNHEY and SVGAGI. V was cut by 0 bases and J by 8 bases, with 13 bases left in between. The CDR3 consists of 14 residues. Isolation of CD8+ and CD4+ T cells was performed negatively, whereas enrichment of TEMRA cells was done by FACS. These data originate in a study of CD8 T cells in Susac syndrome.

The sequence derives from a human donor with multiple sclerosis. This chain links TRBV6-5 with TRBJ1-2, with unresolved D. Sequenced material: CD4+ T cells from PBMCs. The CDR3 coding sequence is TGTGCCAGCAGTTACTCGGAGGGATCGGCAGGCTACACCTTC. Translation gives CASSYSEGSAGYTF.